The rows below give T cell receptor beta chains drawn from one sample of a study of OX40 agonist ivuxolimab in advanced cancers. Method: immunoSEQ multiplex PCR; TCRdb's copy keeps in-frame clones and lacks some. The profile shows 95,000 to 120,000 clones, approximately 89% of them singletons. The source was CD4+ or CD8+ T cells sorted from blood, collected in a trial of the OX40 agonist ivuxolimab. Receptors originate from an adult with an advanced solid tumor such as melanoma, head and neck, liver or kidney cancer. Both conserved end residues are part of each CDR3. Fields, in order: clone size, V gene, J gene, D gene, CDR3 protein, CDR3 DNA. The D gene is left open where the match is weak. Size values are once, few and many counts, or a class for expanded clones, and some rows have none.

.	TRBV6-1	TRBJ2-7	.	CASSEGRVGTYEQYF	TGTGCCAGCAGTGAGGGCAGGGTGGGGACCTACGAGCAGTACTTC
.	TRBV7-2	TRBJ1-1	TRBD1	CASSTRQGVLQKAFF	TGTGCCAGCAGCACGCGACAGGGAGTTTTACAAAAGGCTTTCTTT
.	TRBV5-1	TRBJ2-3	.	CASSFTNRFSSTDTQYF	TGCGCCAGCAGCTTCACCAACAGGTTCTCTAGCACAGATACGCAGTATTTT
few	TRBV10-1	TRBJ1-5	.	CASSESKQPQHF	TGCGCCAGCAGTGAGTCGAAGCAGCCCCAGCATTTT
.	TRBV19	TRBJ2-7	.	CASSTSGQGFYEQYF	TGTGCCAGTAGTACGTCCGGGCAGGGGTTCTACGAGCAGTACTTC
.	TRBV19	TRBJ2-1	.	CASSLWTTYNEQFF	TGTGCCAGTAGTCTGTGGACTACCTACAATGAGCAGTTCTTC
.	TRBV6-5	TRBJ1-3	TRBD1	CASSPTGTGNTIYF	TGTGCCAGCAGTCCGACAGGGACTGGAAACACCATATATTTT
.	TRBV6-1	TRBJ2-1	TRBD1	CASSLDRAKQFF	TGTGCCAGCAGTTTGGACAGGGCCAAGCAGTTCTTC
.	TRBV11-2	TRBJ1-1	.	CASSLTGRTEAFF	TGTGCCAGCAGCTTAACAGGGAGGACTGAAGCTTTCTTT
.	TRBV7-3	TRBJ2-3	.	CASSLRPSDTQYF	TGTGCCAGCAGCTTACGACCCTCGGATACGCAGTATTTT
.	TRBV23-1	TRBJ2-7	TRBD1	CASSQTKPGQGAYEQYF	TGCGCCAGCAGTCAAACCAAGCCGGGACAGGGGGCCTACGAGCAGTACTTC
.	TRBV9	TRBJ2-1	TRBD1	CASSVGQGGEQFF	TGTGCCAGCAGCGTGGGACAGGGGGGTGAGCAGTTCTTC
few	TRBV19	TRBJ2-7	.	CASRVTWDSYEQYF	TGTGCCAGTAGGGTAACGTGGGACTCCTACGAGCAGTACTTC
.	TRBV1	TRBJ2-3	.	CTSSQDPRNSAGLTESDTQYF	TGCACCAGCAGCCAAGATCCCCGGAACTCTGCGGGCCTCACGGAATCGGATACGCAGTATTTT
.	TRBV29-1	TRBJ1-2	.	CSVEGFRGYGYTF	TGCAGCGTTGAAGGTTTCAGGGGCTATGGCTACACCTTC
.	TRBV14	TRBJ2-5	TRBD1	CASSQTTGGAETQYF	TGTGCCAGCAGCCAAACGACAGGGGGCGCCGAGACCCAGTACTTC
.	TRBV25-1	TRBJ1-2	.	CASSDRFLNGYTF	TGTGCCAGCAGTGACCGGTTCCTGAACGGCTACACCTTC
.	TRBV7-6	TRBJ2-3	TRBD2	CASSRLAGGLSTDTQYF	TGTGCCAGCAGCAGACTAGCGGGGGGCCTTTCCACAGATACGCAGTATTTT
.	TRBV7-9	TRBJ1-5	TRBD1	CASSEGQGSNQPQHF	TGTGCCAGCAGCGAGGGACAGGGGAGCAATCAGCCCCAGCATTTT
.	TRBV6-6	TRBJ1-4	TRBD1	CASTNSRTGEKLFF	TGTGCCAGCACCAACTCACGGACAGGGGAAAAACTGTTTTTT
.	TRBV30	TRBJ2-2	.	CAWSGSLTGELFF	TGTGCCTGGAGCGGCAGCCTTACCGGGGAGCTGTTTTTT
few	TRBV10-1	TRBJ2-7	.	CASSDDPQGGSYEQYF	TGCGCCAGCAGTGATGATCCGCAGGGTGGGTCCTACGAGCAGTACTTC
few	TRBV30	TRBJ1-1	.	CAWSMGTEAFF	TGTGCCTGGAGCATGGGCACTGAAGCTTTCTTT
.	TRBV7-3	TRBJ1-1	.	CASSLQEDTEAFF	TGTGCCAGCAGCTTACAGGAAGACACTGAAGCTTTCTTT
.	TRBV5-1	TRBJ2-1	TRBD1	CASSFPGQGWEQFF	TGCGCCAGCAGCTTTCCGGGACAGGGGTGGGAGCAGTTCTTC
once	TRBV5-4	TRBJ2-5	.	CASSFQETQYF	TGTGCCAGCAGCTTTCAAGAGACCCAGTACTTC
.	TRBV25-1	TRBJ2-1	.	CASRSPGSYNEQFF	TGTGCCAGCAGGAGCCCCGGCTCCTACAATGAGCAGTTCTTC
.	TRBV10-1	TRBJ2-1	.	CASKPRDNEQFF	TGCGCCAGTAAACCTAGAGACAATGAGCAGTTCTTC
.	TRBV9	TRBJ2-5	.	CASSVTSFPQETQYF	TGTGCCAGCAGCGTAACTAGCTTCCCCCAAGAGACCCAGTACTTC
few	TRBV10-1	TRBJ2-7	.	CASSESGVGEQYF	TGCGCCAGCAGTGAGTCTGGGGTAGGCGAGCAGTACTTC
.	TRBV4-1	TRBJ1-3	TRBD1	CASSPGQGRYSGNTIYF	TGCGCCAGCAGCCCAGGACAGGGGCGTTACTCTGGAAACACCATATATTTT